This TCR beta chain was identified during a study of blood T cell repertoires in COVID-19 (dated by TCRdb to 2019 to 2021). Turning to the overall study: Samples from collaborators originated in the United States, Italy and Spain and spanned both the acute and convalescent phases of COVID-19. The samples were drawn from two sources: the first 160 participants of the ongoing ImmuneRACE study, and about 1,300 subjects contributed by 6 global collaborators. The material from the prospective study consisted of cDNA or gDNA derived from T cells, B-cell-depleted T cells, or PBMCs. Sample metadata almost always included a de-identified subject ID, COVID-19 status, age in years and sex. Where available, HLA class I and class II types were obtained from metadata supplied by the sample provider rather than from assay-based typing. The repertoires were released in a freely available public database meant as a resource for research on the immune response to SARS-CoV-2. Subjects who had been exposed to COVID-19, were actively infected with it, or had recovered from it provided the deeply sampled blood TCRbeta repertoires that made up the dataset.

Broad study findings and their caveats: Clinical and demographic metadata were provided uncurated, with the amount varying by source and participant.

Deletion took 6 bases off V and 4 bases off J, with a span of 25 bases between the germline ends. There are 17 amino acids in the CDR3, from cysteine to phenylalanine inclusive. Only CDR3 DNA is held: 51 bases, read in frame from base 1. Taken from the germline V gene, the CDR1 and CDR2 loops are SQVTM and ANQGSEA. The immunoSEQ Assay, a bias-controlled multiplex PCR, was used to amplify TCRbeta CDR3 regions from genomic DNA. Regarding the original processing steps: Nucleated cell counts per sample were estimated from amplification of reference gene primers within the assay. Sequence reads were collapsed and filtered to measure the absolute abundance of every unique TCRbeta CDR3 rearrangement. For each sample, productive Simpson clonality was calculated as the square root of Simpson's diversity index across productive rearrangements. The table was pulled from immuneACCESS by TCRdb, which kept in-frame rearrangements only. Such tables lose some clones; where checked, under half of the loss comes from unresolved V genes, and the rest has no known cause. D and trimming were read from the DNA, whereas the V and J calls and clone size are those reported in that table. The sample table records about 220,000 clones; roughly 83% of these occur just once. Clones ranked in the top ten supply approximately 1.3% of the sample.

Participants in the prospective study were aged roughly 18 to 95 years, lived in over 20 United States geographic areas, and enrolled through a virtual design. In the prospective study, participants were assigned to cohorts based on the clinical history participants reported in a screening survey and a study questionnaire. Each participant in the prospective study had whole blood, serum and a nasopharyngeal or oropharyngeal swab collected by mobile phlebotomists. Over an approximately 2-month period, participants in the prospective study had the option of providing additional blood draws and questionnaires. Before DNA extraction, prospective study blood samples were shipped either frozen or at room temperature. This clone was detected once. Its antigen is not yet known. Per-base quality was not reported, and no clone a single base away is much larger than it.

The sequencing input was PBMCs or T cells enriched from blood (not recorded which). The chain employs TRBV29-1 and TRBJ1-3; D gene: possibly TRBD1, on 6 matching bases. This TCR was recovered from a woman in her forties with acute COVID-19. CDR3 loop: CSVGTIRDTQSGNTIYF. The nucleotide sequence reads TGCAGCGTGGGGACCATCCGGGACACACAATCCGGAAACACCATATATTTT.